The present T cell receptor (beta chain) was sequenced within a study of T cells in Graves' hyperthyroidism and ophthalmopathy. The CDR3 runs 15 residues. CDR1 SQVTM and CDR2 ANQGSEA come from the germline V gene. V gave up 1 base and J gave up 0 bases, with 11 bases separating them. Regions amplified from RNA transcripts were the TCR beta CDR3 regions. The TCR CDR3 first-round RT-PCR relied on the HTBI primer set. TCRdb fed the multiplex PCR reads into MiXCR, producing one record per CDR3 protein. The table has approximately 560,000 distinct CDR3 sequences, 35% to 55% seen once; the top ten hold approximately 8.2%. Patients showing uncontrolled infection, other autoimmune disease, pregnancy or lactation were ineligible. Study observations and caveats: The majority of expanded thyroid clonotypes above 0.001 also appeared in blood. Separating ophthalmopathy from stable hyperthyroidism was achieved by a 13 V-J model.

To note about this clonotype: Its antigen is as yet unknown.

J is TRBJ2-3 and V is TRBV29-1; D is perhaps TRBD2 (5 bases). This receptor was taken from a woman aged 18-29 years with Graves' hyperthyroidism. Sequencing was performed on peripheral blood or thyroid tissue (not recorded which). The CDR3 protein is CSVEGRTDSTDTQYF. The CDR3 DNA reads as TGCAGCGTTGAAGGGAGGACGGATAGCACAGATACGCAGTATTTT.